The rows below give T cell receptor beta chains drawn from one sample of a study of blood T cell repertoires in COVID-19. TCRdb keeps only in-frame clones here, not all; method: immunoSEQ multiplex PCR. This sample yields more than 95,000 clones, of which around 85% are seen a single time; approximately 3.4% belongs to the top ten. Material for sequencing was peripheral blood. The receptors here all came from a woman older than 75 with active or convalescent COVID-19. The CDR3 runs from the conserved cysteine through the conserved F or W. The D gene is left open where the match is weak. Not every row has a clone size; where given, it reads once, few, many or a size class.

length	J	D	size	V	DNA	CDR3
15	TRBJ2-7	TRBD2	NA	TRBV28	TGTGCCAGCAGTTCCCTCGGGGGGGAGAGGTCCGAGCAGTACTTC	CASSSLGGERSEQYF
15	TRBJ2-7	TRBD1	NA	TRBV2	TGTGCCAGCACTATCCTCGGGACAGGGGGCGTCGAGCAGTACTTC	CASTILGTGGVEQYF
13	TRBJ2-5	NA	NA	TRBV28	TGTGCCAGCATTAGCGGCGGGCAAGAGACCCAGTACTTC	CASISGGQETQYF
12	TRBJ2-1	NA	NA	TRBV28	TGTGCCAGCAGTTCGGGGGGCCGTGAGCAGTTCTTC	CASSSGGREQFF
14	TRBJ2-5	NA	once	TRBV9	TGTGCCAGCAGCCCGGGGTCGAAGGGAGAGACCCAGTACTTC	CASSPGSKGETQYF
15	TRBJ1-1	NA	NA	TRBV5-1	TGCGCCAGCAGCTTGGATGGGGCTAGGGACACTGAAGCTTTCTTT	CASSLDGARDTEAFF
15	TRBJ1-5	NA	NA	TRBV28	TGTGCCAGCAGTTTAGCATCAGGGCTCGGTCAGCCCCAGCATTTT	CASSLASGLGQPQHF
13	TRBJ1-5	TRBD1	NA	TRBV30	TGTGCCTGGAGTGCACAGGGGGATCAGCCCCAGCATTTT	CAWSAQGDQPQHF
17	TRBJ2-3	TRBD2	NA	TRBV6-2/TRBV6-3	TGTGCCAGCAGTTACGGACTAGCGGGAGTACGCACAGATACGCAGTATTTT	CASSYGLAGVRTDTQYF
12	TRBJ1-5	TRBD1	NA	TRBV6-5	TGTGCCAGCAGACAGGGGAATCAGCCCCAGCATTTT	CASRQGNQPQHF
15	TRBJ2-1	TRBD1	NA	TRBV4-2	TGTGCCAGCAGCCAAGAATCGACAGGGCGAAATGAGCAGTTCTTC	CASSQESTGRNEQFF
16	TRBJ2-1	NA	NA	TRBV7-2	TGTGCCAGCAGCTTATCCGGGAGTTACTCCTACAATGAGCAGTTCTTC	CASSLSGSYSYNEQFF
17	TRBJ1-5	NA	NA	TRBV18	TGTGCCAGCTCACCCAGCGCATACAGGGAACGAAATCAGCCCCAGCATTTT	CASSPSAYRERNQPQHF
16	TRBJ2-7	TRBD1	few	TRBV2	TGTGCCAGCAGTAAAGGACAGGGGGCTACAACCTACGAGCAGTACTTC	CASSKGQGATTYEQYF
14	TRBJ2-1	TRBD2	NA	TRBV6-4	TGTGCCAGCAGCGAACTAGCGTTTAACAATGAGCAGTTCTTC	CASSELAFNNEQFF
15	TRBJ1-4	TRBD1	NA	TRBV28	TGTGCCAGCAGTCTCCAGGGACAGGAGAATGAAAAACTGTTTTTT	CASSLQGQENEKLFF
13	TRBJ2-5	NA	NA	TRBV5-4	TGTGCCAGCAGCTTGGCGGGAGCGGAGACCCAGTACTTC	CASSLAGAETQYF
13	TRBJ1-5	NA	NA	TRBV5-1	TGCGCCAGCAGCTTGTCAAGGGGGCAGCCCCAGCATTTT	CASSLSRGQPQHF
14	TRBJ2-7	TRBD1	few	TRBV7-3	TGTGCCAGCAGCCGTGGACGACAGGGTGGCGAGCAGTACTTC	CASSRGRQGGEQYF
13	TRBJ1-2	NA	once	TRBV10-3	TGTGCCATCAGTGAGTCTCCCAGGGGTGGCTACACCTTC	CAISESPRGGYTF
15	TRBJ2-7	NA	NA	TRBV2	TGTGCCAGCAGCGACGGGAACCCAGGCTCCTACGAGCAGTACTTC	CASSDGNPGSYEQYF
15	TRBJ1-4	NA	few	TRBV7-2	TGTGCCAGCAGCTATCATGGGGGGGATAATGAAAAACTGTTTTTT	CASSYHGGDNEKLFF
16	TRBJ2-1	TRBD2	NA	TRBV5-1	TGCGCCAGCAGCGCCCAGTCTAGCGGTTCCTACAATGAGCAGTTCTTC	CASSAQSSGSYNEQFF
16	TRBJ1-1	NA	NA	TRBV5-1	TGCGCCAGCAGCGAACCGACGGGGAGCATGAACACTGAAGCTTTCTTT	CASSEPTGSMNTEAFF
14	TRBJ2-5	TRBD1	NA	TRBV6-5	TGTGCCAGCAGAAACATCAGGGGGCAAGAGACCCAGTACTTC	CASRNIRGQETQYF
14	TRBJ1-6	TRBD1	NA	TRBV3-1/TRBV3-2	TGTGCCAGCACGCCCGGACAGGTGAATTCACCCCTCCACTTT	CASTPGQVNSPLHF
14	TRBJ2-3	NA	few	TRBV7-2	TGTGCCAGCAGCTTAAGGCGGGGCACAGATACGCAGTATTTT	CASSLRRGTDTQYF
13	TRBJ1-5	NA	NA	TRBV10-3	TGTGCCATCAGTAAAATGTCTAATCAGCCCCAGCATTTT	CAISKMSNQPQHF
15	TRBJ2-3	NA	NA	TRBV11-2	TGTGCCAGCAGCCCCCGTGGGCAGGGCTTAGATACGCAGTATTTT	CASSPRGQGLDTQYF
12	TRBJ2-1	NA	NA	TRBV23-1	TGCGCCAGCAGTCAACCGACTAATGAGCAGTTCTTC	CASSQPTNEQFF
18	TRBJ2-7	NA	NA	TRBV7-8	TGTGCCAGCAGCTTACGGTCAGGGGCCTCATATCCGACCTACGAGCAGTACTTC	CASSLRSGASYPTYEQYF
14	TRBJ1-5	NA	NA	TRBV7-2	TGTGCCAGCAGCTTAGCGAGTAGCAATCAGCCCCAGCATTTT	CASSLASSNQPQHF
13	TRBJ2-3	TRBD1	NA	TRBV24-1	TGTGCCACGGTGGACAGGGTCACAGATACGCAGTATTTT	CATVDRVTDTQYF
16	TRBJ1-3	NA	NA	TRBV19	TGTGCCAGTAGTCTCTTCAGGGGAACCTCTGGAAACACCATATATTTT	CASSLFRGTSGNTIYF
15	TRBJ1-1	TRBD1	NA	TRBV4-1	TGCGCCAGCAGAGGGACAGGGGGCAGATGGACTGAAGCTTTCTTT	CASRGTGGRWTEAFF
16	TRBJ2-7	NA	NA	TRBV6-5	TGTGCCAGCAGCTACCTGAGGAGGGGTCAAGCCTACGAGCAGTACTTC	CASSYLRRGQAYEQYF
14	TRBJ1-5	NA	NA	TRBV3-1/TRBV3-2	TGTGCCAGCAGCCAAGGAAGGGGGGGGCAGCCCCAGCATTTT	CASSQGRGGQPQHF
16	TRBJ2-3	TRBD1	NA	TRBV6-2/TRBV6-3	TGTGCCAGCAGCCCTGGTACAGGGGGGACTGTCGATACGCAGTATTTT	CASSPGTGGTVDTQYF
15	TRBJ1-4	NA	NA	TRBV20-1	TGCAGTGCTAGTGTGGGGGCGGGCGAGATTGAAAAACTGTTTTTT	CSASVGAGEIEKLFF
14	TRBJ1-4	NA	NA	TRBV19	TGTGCCAGTAGCTGGGGGGGGACTAATGAAAAACTGTTTTTT	CASSWGGTNEKLFF
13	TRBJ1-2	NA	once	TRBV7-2	TGTGCCAGCAGCAAGGACAGTAACTATGGCTACACCTTC	CASSKDSNYGYTF
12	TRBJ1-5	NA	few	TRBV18	TGTGCCAGCTCATCCTACGATCAGCCCCAGCATTTT	CASSSYDQPQHF
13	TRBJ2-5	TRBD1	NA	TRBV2	TGTGCCAGCACCGGACAGGGCAGGGAGACCCAGTACTTC	CASTGQGRETQYF
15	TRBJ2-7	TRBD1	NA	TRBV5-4	TGTGCCAGCAGCTTACAGACAGGGTACAGCTACGAGCAGTACTTC	CASSLQTGYSYEQYF
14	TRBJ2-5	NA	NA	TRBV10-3	TGTGCCATCAAAGAATTGGCAATACAAGAGACCCAGTACTTC	CAIKELAIQETQYF
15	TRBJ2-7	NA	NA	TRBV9	TGTGCCAGCAGCGTTTCCCCGCTAGCCCTCTGGGAGCAGTACTTC	CASSVSPLALWEQYF
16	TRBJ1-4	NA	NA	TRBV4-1	TGCGCCAGCAGCCCACTTATGGGGCGGACTAATGAAAAACTGTTTTTT	CASSPLMGRTNEKLFF
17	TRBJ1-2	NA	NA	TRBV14	TGTGCCAGCAGCCAAGATGTGGGGGAGGGCAGAAGCTATGGCTACACCTTC	CASSQDVGEGRSYGYTF
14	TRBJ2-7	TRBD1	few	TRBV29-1	TGCAGCGCCGTAAGGACAGGGGGTTTCTACGAGCAGTACTTC	CSAVRTGGFYEQYF
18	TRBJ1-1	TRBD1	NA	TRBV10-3	TGTGCCATCAGTGGAGGGGCTCGGACAGGGGGTTTGAACACTGAAGCTTTCTTT	CAISGGARTGGLNTEAFF
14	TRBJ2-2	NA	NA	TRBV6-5	TGTGCCAGCGCAAGGACAGAGAACACCGGGGAGCTGTTTTTT	CASARTENTGELFF
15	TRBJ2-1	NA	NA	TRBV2	TGTGCCAGCAGTGTTAGGGGGGGGTCCTACAATGAGCAGTTCTTC	CASSVRGGSYNEQFF
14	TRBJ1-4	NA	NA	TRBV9	TGTGCCAGCAGCGATGGCCCAACTAATGAAAAACTGTTTTTT	CASSDGPTNEKLFF
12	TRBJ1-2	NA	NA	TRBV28	TGTGCCAGCACTCAGGGCCACTATGGCTACACCTTC	CASTQGHYGYTF
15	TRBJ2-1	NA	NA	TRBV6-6	TGTGCCAGCAGTCGAAATAGCGGAGTCCAGGGTGAGCAGTTCTTC	CASSRNSGVQGEQFF
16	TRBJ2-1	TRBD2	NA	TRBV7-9	TGTGCCAGCAGCTCAGAGACTAGCGACTTCTACAATGAGCAGTTCTTC	CASSSETSDFYNEQFF
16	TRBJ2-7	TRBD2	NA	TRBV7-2	TGTGCCAGCAGCGCCCGCCTAGCGGGAAGACTGAACGAGCAGTACTTC	CASSARLAGRLNEQYF
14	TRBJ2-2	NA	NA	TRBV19	TGTGCCAGTAGTATTCCAGGAAGCACCGGGGAGCTGTTTTTT	CASSIPGSTGELFF
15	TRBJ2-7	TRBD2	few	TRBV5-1	TGCGCCAGCAGCGACGGACTAGCGGGGGTATACGAGCAGTACTTC	CASSDGLAGVYEQYF